The 2 T cell receptor beta chains listed next were all sequenced from one sample in a study of synovial regulatory T cells in juvenile arthritis. TCRdb keeps only in-frame clones here, not all; method: immunoSEQ multiplex PCR. The clone table shows 10,000 or so clones, with the ten largest holding approximately 0.35%. Sequenced input: Treg cells from blood. This sample's subset: remaining (HLA-DR-negative) circulating blood Treg cells. These receptors were taken from a donor under 30 with juvenile idiopathic arthritis.

The chain combines TRBV7-8 with TRBJ1-1. The CDR3 has 17 residues. There is no recorded DNA. Germline assignment: CDR1 SGHVS and CDR2 FQNEAQ. CDR3 amino acids: CASSYRGQAKGNTEAFF.

The genes are TRBV18 and TRBJ2-3. The CDR3 length is 14 residues. No DNA is listed. Germline CDR1 is KGHSH and CDR2 is LQKENI. The CDR3 spells CASSPGSSTDTQYF.